What follows is one T cell receptor (beta chain) and its context. The antigen is undetermined. Germline V gene lookup returns CDR1 LNHDA and CDR2 SQIVND (reference sequence). This CDR3 region has 15 residues. Between the trimmed V and J ends, which lost 1 base and 5 bases, there was a span of 12 bases. Assay: immunoSEQ multiplex PCR; the TCRdb copy retains only in-frame clones and omits some. The sample carries under 200,000 clones, 92% recorded once. The entry originates in a study of T cell responses to AZD1222 COVID-19 vaccine. Overall study results and limits: Per reports, nearly half of all spike-specific TCRs target regions that are unmutated in variants. Donors were mostly white British, more females; clonal diversity possibly underestimated.

This sample comprised peripheral blood, obtained 28 days after the second AZD1222 dose. The V gene is TRBV19, the J gene TRBJ1-5; D might be TRBD1 (5 bases). The receptor was derived from an adult who received the AZD1222 COVID-19 vaccine. The CDR3 DNA sequence: TGTGCCAGTAGTATAGGACAGAGGACGTATCAGCCCCAGCATTTT. Translating it yields CASSIGQRTYQPQHF.